This is a list of T cell receptor beta chains from one sample in a study of blood T cell repertoires in COVID-19. TCRdb's copy holds only in-frame clones and misses some; the assay was immunoSEQ multiplex PCR. The sample holds under 200,000 clones, 80% to 85% seen once. Sample: peripheral blood. These receptors were obtained from a woman aged 70-85 years with COVID-19, enrolled during active disease. Both conserved end residues are part of each CDR3. Fields, in order: V gene, J gene, CDR3 length, D gene, clone size, CDR3 DNA, CDR3 protein. D genes are given only for firm matches. Part of the rows lack a size; the others show once, few, many or a class for expanded clones.

V: TRBV2; J: TRBJ1-1; length: 14; D: NA; size: NA; DNA: TGTGCCAGCAGTGACGGCCCGAGGTATTGGGAAGCTTTCTTT; CDR3: CASSDGPRYWEAFF
V: TRBV7-8; J: TRBJ1-1; length: 15; D: NA; size: NA; DNA: TGTGCCAGCAGCCCCCTACAGGGAATGAACACTGAAGCTTTCTTT; CDR3: CASSPLQGMNTEAFF
V: TRBV27; J: TRBJ1-6; length: 17; D: NA; size: NA; DNA: TGTGCCAGCAGTTTATTTATCATGGGACAATACGATTCACCCCTCCACTTT; CDR3: CASSLFIMGQYDSPLHF
V: TRBV6-5; J: TRBJ1-6; length: 13; D: NA; size: NA; DNA: TGTGCCAGCAGTATCAGGACGGACACACCCCTCCACTTT; CDR3: CASSIRTDTPLHF
V: TRBV2; J: TRBJ2-7; length: 13; D: TRBD1; size: NA; DNA: TGTGCCAGCAGGACGGACAGGGCTGTCGAGCAGTACTTC; CDR3: CASRTDRAVEQYF
V: TRBV13; J: TRBJ2-3; length: 13; D: NA; size: few; DNA: TGTGCCAGCAGTCTTAGAACGGGAGATACGCAGTATTTT; CDR3: CASSLRTGDTQYF
V: TRBV7-9; J: TRBJ1-1; length: 11; D: NA; size: NA; DNA: TGTGCCAGCAGCTTAGGAGACAGGGCTTTCTTT; CDR3: CASSLGDRAFF
V: TRBV3-1/TRBV3-2; J: TRBJ1-1; length: 12; D: NA; size: NA; DNA: TGTGCCAGCAGCCACGGACAGCATGAAGCTTTCTTT; CDR3: CASSHGQHEAFF
V: TRBV19; J: TRBJ1-2; length: 14; D: NA; size: once; DNA: TGTGCCAGTAAACCTCCGGACAGCCACTATGGCTACACCTTC; CDR3: CASKPPDSHYGYTF
V: TRBV28; J: TRBJ1-2; length: 16; D: NA; size: NA; DNA: TGTGCCAGCAGTTCCGGTGACAGGTTAGGTAACTATGGCTACACCTTC; CDR3: CASSSGDRLGNYGYTF
V: TRBV7-3; J: TRBJ2-1; length: 16; D: TRBD2; size: NA; DNA: TGTGCCAGCAGCTTTGGCGGGGGGAGCTCCTACAATGAGCAGTTCTTC; CDR3: CASSFGGGSSYNEQFF
V: TRBV6-4; J: TRBJ1-1; length: 14; D: TRBD1; size: NA; DNA: TGTGCCAGCAGGGATACAGGGGGCGCGGCCCGAGCTTTCTTT; CDR3: CASRDTGGAARAFF
V: TRBV10-2; J: TRBJ2-3; length: 15; D: NA; size: NA; DNA: TGCGCCAGCAGTGAAGTGGGGGCCGGCACAGATACGCAGTATTTT; CDR3: CASSEVGAGTDTQYF
V: TRBV28; J: TRBJ2-1; length: 12; D: NA; size: NA; DNA: TGTGCCAGCAGTTTAGTGGCTAATGAGCAGTTCTTC; CDR3: CASSLVANEQFF
V: TRBV9; J: TRBJ1-5; length: 14; D: NA; size: few; DNA: TGTGCCAGCAGCGTAGGATGGTCCGAACTGCCCCAGCATTTT; CDR3: CASSVGWSELPQHF
V: TRBV5-1; J: TRBJ1-5; length: 17; D: NA; size: NA; DNA: TGCGCCAGCAGGTTGGGGGGCGGGGGCATCTCCAATCAGCCCCAGCATTTT; CDR3: CASRLGGGGISNQPQHF
V: TRBV14; J: TRBJ2-7; length: 14; D: TRBD1; size: once; DNA: TGTGCCAGCAGCCATTACTCGAGGGGGCCCGAGCAGTACTTC; CDR3: CASSHYSRGPEQYF
V: TRBV21-1; J: TRBJ2-3; length: 11; D: NA; size: NA; DNA: TGTGCCAGGACCGGGGGAGATACGCAGTATTTT; CDR3: CARTGGDTQYF
V: TRBV2; J: TRBJ1-4; length: 14; D: TRBD1; size: once; DNA: TGTGCCAGCAGTGGATACAGGGGCGATGAAAAACTGTTTTTT; CDR3: CASSGYRGDEKLFF
V: TRBV7-3; J: TRBJ2-5; length: 15; D: NA; size: once; DNA: TGTGCCAGCAGCTTAGGGGGGAATGAGAAAGAGACCCAGTACTTC; CDR3: CASSLGGNEKETQYF
V: TRBV3-1/TRBV3-2; J: TRBJ1-3; length: 14; D: NA; size: NA; DNA: TGTGCCAGCAGCTCATACAGGGCTGGAAACACCATATATTTT; CDR3: CASSSYRAGNTIYF
V: TRBV2; J: TRBJ2-2; length: 16; D: TRBD2; size: NA; DNA: TGTGCCAGCAAGAATCGAGCGGGGGAAGAAACCGGGGAGCTGTTTTTT; CDR3: CASKNRAGEETGELFF
V: TRBV19; J: TRBJ1-2; length: 13; D: TRBD1; size: NA; DNA: TGTGCCAGTAGTATTGGGACAGTCGATGGCTACACCTTC; CDR3: CASSIGTVDGYTF
V: TRBV7-8; J: TRBJ2-7; length: 20; D: TRBD2; size: NA; DNA: TGTGCCAGCAGCCCGCGCCGGCGGGAGGGCCCAGCGAGTTCTTCCTACGAGCAGTACTTC; CDR3: CASSPRRREGPASSSYEQYF
V: TRBV7-9; J: TRBJ2-7; length: 15; D: TRBD2; size: few; DNA: TGTGCCAGCAGCCCTAGCGGGGATCGTTGGCACGAGCAGTACTTC; CDR3: CASSPSGDRWHEQYF
V: TRBV7-8; J: TRBJ2-2; length: 15; D: NA; size: NA; DNA: TGTGCCAGCAGCGGGCAAGGGATAGCGGCCGGGGAGCTGTTTTTT; CDR3: CASSGQGIAAGELFF
V: TRBV14; J: TRBJ1-1; length: 13; D: NA; size: NA; DNA: TGTGCCAGCAGCCAAGGGGCCGAGACTGAAGCTTTCTTT; CDR3: CASSQGAETEAFF
V: TRBV5-1; J: TRBJ2-5; length: 13; D: NA; size: once; DNA: TGCGCCAGCAGTCCAGGGGTGGAAGAGACCCAGTACTTC; CDR3: CASSPGVEETQYF
V: TRBV7-9; J: TRBJ2-7; length: 14; D: TRBD2; size: NA; DNA: TGTGCCAGCAGCCCGGGGGGGGCAACCTACGAGCAGTACTTC; CDR3: CASSPGGATYEQYF
V: TRBV2; J: TRBJ2-2; length: 13; D: NA; size: NA; DNA: TGTGCCTGCCAACCGCAGGTGGACGGGGAGCTGTTTTTT; CDR3: CACQPQVDGELFF
V: TRBV20-1; J: TRBJ1-6; length: 9; D: NA; size: NA; DNA: TGCAGTGCTACCGCACCCCTCCACTTT; CDR3: CSATAPLHF
V: TRBV9; J: TRBJ1-2; length: 13; D: NA; size: once; DNA: TGTGCCAGCAGTGGGCACCTGAACTATGGCTACACCTTC; CDR3: CASSGHLNYGYTF
V: TRBV5-5; J: TRBJ2-7; length: 15; D: TRBD2; size: NA; DNA: TGTGCCAGCAGCCCCTTCCTTGCGGGGGACTACGAGCAGTACTTC; CDR3: CASSPFLAGDYEQYF
V: TRBV9; J: TRBJ2-1; length: 18; D: TRBD1; size: NA; DNA: TGTGCCAGCAGCGCGCCCGGTAAGACAGGGAGCTCCTACAATGAGCAGTTCTTC; CDR3: CASSAPGKTGSSYNEQFF
V: TRBV2; J: TRBJ1-2; length: 13; D: TRBD1; size: NA; DNA: TGTGCCGGAAGGGGACAGGGGGACTATGGCTACACCTTC; CDR3: CAGRGQGDYGYTF
V: TRBV27; J: TRBJ1-1; length: 14; D: NA; size: NA; DNA: TGTGCCAGCAGCTTCCCCGAGCGGATCACTGAAGCTTTCTTT; CDR3: CASSFPERITEAFF
V: TRBV27; J: TRBJ1-2; length: 16; D: TRBD1; size: NA; DNA: TGTGCCAGCAGTTCCCTTTGGGACAGAACTAACTATGGCTACACCTTC; CDR3: CASSSLWDRTNYGYTF
V: TRBV28; J: TRBJ1-5; length: 15; D: NA; size: NA; DNA: TGTGCCAGCCTATGGCAGGGACAAAATAATCAGCCCCAGCATTTT; CDR3: CASLWQGQNNQPQHF
V: TRBV2; J: TRBJ2-6; length: 16; D: NA; size: once; DNA: TGTGCCAGCAGCGGAGTCGACTCGGGTGGGGCCAACGTCCTGACTTTC; CDR3: CASSGVDSGGANVLTF
V: TRBV20-1; J: TRBJ2-3; length: 11; D: TRBD1; size: NA; DNA: TGCAGTGTTCCAGGGACAGCTACGCAGTATTTT; CDR3: CSVPGTATQYF
V: TRBV27; J: TRBJ2-1; length: 14; D: NA; size: NA; DNA: TGTGCCAGCAGTTTACCGGGGGGCCCGGATGAGCAGTTCTTC; CDR3: CASSLPGGPDEQFF
V: TRBV12-3/TRBV12-4; J: TRBJ1-3; length: 12; D: NA; size: once; DNA: TGTGCCAGTCGGGTCTCTGGAAACACCATATATTTT; CDR3: CASRVSGNTIYF
V: TRBV30; J: TRBJ1-5; length: 13; D: NA; size: NA; DNA: TGTGCCTGGAGTGAAGGGTCCAGCGGGACCCAGCATTTT; CDR3: CAWSEGSSGTQHF
V: TRBV19; J: TRBJ1-1; length: 13; D: NA; size: NA; DNA: TGTGCCAGTAGTATAACCTGGGGCGCTGAAGCTTTCTTT; CDR3: CASSITWGAEAFF
V: TRBV18; J: TRBJ1-2; length: 15; D: NA; size: few; DNA: TGTGCCAGCTCTCCCCCCCGCGGTGCTGACTATGGCTACACCTTC; CDR3: CASSPPRGADYGYTF
V: TRBV14; J: TRBJ2-3; length: 15; D: NA; size: NA; DNA: TGTGCCAGCAGCCAAGATCTGGGGAGATGGGAGACGCAGTATTTT; CDR3: CASSQDLGRWETQYF
V: TRBV18; J: TRBJ2-1; length: 17; D: TRBD2; size: NA; DNA: TGTGCCAGCTCACTGTTTGCCGATAGCGGGAGGGCGAATGAGCAGTTCTTC; CDR3: CASSLFADSGRANEQFF
V: TRBV6-5; J: TRBJ2-1; length: 14; D: NA; size: NA; DNA: TGTGCCAGCAGACAGAGGACAGTCTACAATGAGCAGTTCTTC; CDR3: CASRQRTVYNEQFF
V: TRBV28; J: TRBJ2-7; length: 15; D: NA; size: few; DNA: TGTGCCAGCAGTTTATATCGGCAGGGCACTACCGAGCAGTACTTC; CDR3: CASSLYRQGTTEQYF
V: TRBV6-5; J: TRBJ2-7; length: 14; D: NA; size: NA; DNA: TGTGCCAGCAGTTACTCCGGGACTTACTACGAGCAGTACTTC; CDR3: CASSYSGTYYEQYF
V: TRBV6-5; J: TRBJ1-5; length: 13; D: NA; size: once; DNA: TGTGCCAGCTCGGACACCCGATATCAGCCCCAGCATTTT; CDR3: CASSDTRYQPQHF
V: TRBV18; J: TRBJ2-7; length: 12; D: NA; size: NA; DNA: TGTGCCAGCTCACCGGGAGTTTACGAGCAGTACTTC; CDR3: CASSPGVYEQYF
V: TRBV4-2; J: TRBJ2-4; length: 17; D: TRBD2; size: NA; DNA: TGTGCCAGCAGCCAAGTGGTAGCGGGAGGAGTGGGCAACATTCAGTACTTC; CDR3: CASSQVVAGGVGNIQYF
V: TRBV30; J: TRBJ1-2; length: 11; D: NA; size: NA; DNA: TGTGCCTGGACCCCACTCGAGTACTACACCTTC; CDR3: CAWTPLEYYTF
V: TRBV5-1; J: TRBJ1-5; length: 14; D: NA; size: NA; DNA: TGCGCCAGCAGAGCCACAGCCTCGGATCAGCCCCAGCATTTT; CDR3: CASRATASDQPQHF
V: TRBV19; J: TRBJ2-1; length: 14; D: NA; size: few; DNA: TGTGCCAGTAGTATCGGACAGGGAGGGGATGAGCAGTTCTTC; CDR3: CASSIGQGGDEQFF
V: TRBV5-3; J: TRBJ2-5; length: 13; D: NA; size: NA; DNA: TGTGCCAGAAGCTTGGGACAAAGAGAGACCCAGTACTTC; CDR3: CARSLGQRETQYF
V: TRBV30; J: TRBJ2-5; length: 15; D: NA; size: NA; DNA: TGTGCCTGGAGTGTGGATAGCGGTAAGGGAGAGACCCAGTACTTC; CDR3: CAWSVDSGKGETQYF